This TCR beta chain was sequenced for a study of PD-L1 blockade in urothelial cancer. The overall study: Blood was analyzed 3 weeks (second dose) and 6 weeks after treatment start. Blood gave a median about 150,000 T cells.

Germline V gene sequence: CDR1 MNHEY, CDR2 SMNVEV (reference sequence). V gave up 2 bases and J gave up 4 bases, with 13 bases separating them. The CDR3 contains 15 residues. As for time point: peripheral blood 6 weeks after treatment start. Sequencing was performed with immunoSEQ multiplex PCR; in TCRdb, only in-frame clones are kept and a portion is missing. This sample yields 15,000 to 20,000 clones, of which under 85% are seen a single time; approximately 1.6% belongs to the top ten. The sample here was PBMCs, taken around atezolizumab (anti-PD-L1) treatment. The chain couples TRBV27 to TRBJ2-3; tentative D call: TRBD2 (7 bases). The receptor comes from a man aged 50-60 years with urothelial cancer. Written as DNA, the CDR3 is TGTGCCAGCAGTTTACGAGGGAGGGGGGCAGATACGCAGTATTTT. Its protein product is CASSLRGRGADTQYF.